Here is one T cell receptor (beta chain) with its context. Per the study methods: From reference gene primer amplification, estimates of nucleated cell counts were derived. This table comes from immunoSEQ multiplex PCR, and its TCRdb copy is limited to in-frame clones, with some not included. V and J calls and clone size are those listed in that table; D and trimming were worked out from the DNA. The sample includes over 100,000 clones, roughly 80% of them seen just once. The V gene's germline CDR1 is SGHNT and CDR2 YENEEA. The V and J ends lost 4 bases and 5 bases, in that order; junction bases with no gene match: 7. The CDR3 contains 15 residues. These data are taken from a study of blood T cell repertoires in COVID-19. Study-wide background: Samples came from the United States, Italy and Spain, spanning acute and convalescent COVID-19. Sources were T cells, B-cell-depleted T cells, or PBMCs; the material itself was cDNA or gDNA.

V and J are TRBV11-3 and TRBJ2-5, with 10 bases lining up with TRBD1. The sequenced sample consisted of peripheral blood. The TCR originated in a woman at least 80 years old with active or convalescent COVID-19. The CDR3 sequence: CASSSGQGVWETQYF. The CDR3 nucleotides read TGTGCCAGCAGCTCCGGACAGGGGGTATGGGAGACCCAGTACTTC.